A selection of T cell receptor beta chains follows, all from one sample in a study of CD8+ T cells in alopecia areata. Measured with immunoSEQ multiplex PCR; TCRdb has only the in-frame clones, and not every one. This table has roughly 250,000 clones, about 68% appearing once. The sample here was CD4+ T cells sorted from blood, taken at week 0. The origin of the receptors is a human donor with alopecia areata. Both conserved end residues are part of each CDR3. D genes are given only for firm matches. The listing skips clone size in some rows; elsewhere it reads once, few, many or a size class.

J gene: TRBJ1-4; clone size: -; V gene: TRBV29-1; D gene: -; CDR3 DNA: TGCAGCGTTGAGTATAGCCCCGGAGAAAAACTGTTTTTT; CDR3 protein: CSVEYSPGEKLFF
J gene: TRBJ2-7; clone size: -; V gene: TRBV19; D gene: TRBD1; CDR3 DNA: TGTGCCAGTAGCCCCGGGACAGCCTACGAGCAGTACTTC; CDR3 protein: CASSPGTAYEQYF
J gene: TRBJ2-3; clone size: -; V gene: TRBV13; D gene: -; CDR3 DNA: TGTGCCAGCAGCTTGGGAACAATCACAGATACGCAGTATTTT; CDR3 protein: CASSLGTITDTQYF
J gene: TRBJ2-5; clone size: -; V gene: TRBV29-1; D gene: -; CDR3 DNA: TGCAGCGTAGTGCGGTCCGACCAAGAGACCCAGTACTTC; CDR3 protein: CSVVRSDQETQYF
J gene: TRBJ1-1; clone size: few; V gene: TRBV21-1; D gene: -; CDR3 DNA: TGTGCCAGCAGCGACGTGGACAGGGACACTGAAGCTTTCTTT; CDR3 protein: CASSDVDRDTEAFF
J gene: TRBJ2-7; clone size: -; V gene: TRBV7-2; D gene: -; CDR3 DNA: TGTGCCACCTCCAAGGGATCCTACGAGCAGTACTTC; CDR3 protein: CATSKGSYEQYF
J gene: TRBJ2-4; clone size: -; V gene: TRBV29-1; D gene: -; CDR3 DNA: TGCAGCGTTAGGGACACGAAGGACATTCAGTACTTC; CDR3 protein: CSVRDTKDIQYF
J gene: TRBJ2-7; clone size: -; V gene: TRBV10-3; D gene: -; CDR3 DNA: TGTGCCATCAGTGAGTCGTCCTACGAGCAGTACTTC; CDR3 protein: CAISESSYEQYF
J gene: TRBJ1-2; clone size: few; V gene: TRBV14; D gene: -; CDR3 DNA: TGTGCCAGCAGCCAGGGGACCAGACAGGACTATGGCTACACCTTC; CDR3 protein: CASSQGTRQDYGYTF
J gene: TRBJ2-7; clone size: -; V gene: TRBV29-1; D gene: TRBD1; CDR3 DNA: TGCAGCGTTGTGACAGGGGAGTACGAGCAGTACTTC; CDR3 protein: CSVVTGEYEQYF
J gene: TRBJ2-6; clone size: -; V gene: TRBV5-1; D gene: -; CDR3 DNA: TGCGCCAGCAGCTTGGGGGTGCGTGGGATCGGGTCCTCGCTCTGGGCCAACGTCCTGACTTTC; CDR3 protein: CASSLGVRGIGSSLWANVLTF
J gene: TRBJ2-5; clone size: -; V gene: TRBV27; D gene: -; CDR3 DNA: TGTGCCAGCAGGCGAAGGACAGACGAAGAGACCCAGTACTTC; CDR3 protein: CASRRRTDEETQYF
J gene: TRBJ2-5; clone size: once; V gene: TRBV9; D gene: -; CDR3 DNA: TGTGCCAGCAGCACTCCCTTACAGGGGTCCCTTGGTAGCGGGGAAGAGACCCAGTACTTC; CDR3 protein: CASSTPLQGSLGSGEETQYF
J gene: TRBJ1-2; clone size: once; V gene: TRBV19; D gene: TRBD1; CDR3 DNA: TGTGCCAGTAGTATAACAACAGGGGGCGAGATCTATGGCTACACCTTC; CDR3 protein: CASSITTGGEIYGYTF
J gene: TRBJ2-1; clone size: -; V gene: TRBV11-1; D gene: -; CDR3 DNA: TGTGCCAGCAGCTTGGCGCTCACGCCCTCGGCGGTTTACAATGAGCAGTTCTTC; CDR3 protein: CASSLALTPSAVYNEQFF
J gene: TRBJ2-3; clone size: -; V gene: TRBV19; D gene: -; CDR3 DNA: TGTGCCAGTAGTATAGGGACGAAAGATACGCAGTATTTT; CDR3 protein: CASSIGTKDTQYF
J gene: TRBJ2-4; clone size: -; V gene: TRBV9; D gene: TRBD1; CDR3 DNA: TGTGCCAGCGGACAGGCAGTGTCCCCAAACATTCAGTACTTC; CDR3 protein: CASGQAVSPNIQYF
J gene: TRBJ1-5; clone size: -; V gene: TRBV30; D gene: -; CDR3 DNA: TGTGCCTGGAGTGTACTTGGGGGCCAGCCCCAGCATTTT; CDR3 protein: CAWSVLGGQPQHF
J gene: TRBJ2-2; clone size: -; V gene: TRBV30; D gene: -; CDR3 DNA: TGTGCCTGGACCAATATATACCGCACCGGGGAGCTGTTTTTT; CDR3 protein: CAWTNIYRTGELFF
J gene: TRBJ2-5; clone size: -; V gene: TRBV5-1; D gene: -; CDR3 DNA: TGCGCCAGCAGCTTGGGACAGCAAAGGGAGACCCAGTACTTC; CDR3 protein: CASSLGQQRETQYF
J gene: TRBJ2-4; clone size: -; V gene: TRBV30; D gene: TRBD1; CDR3 DNA: TGTGCCTGGAGTGTATTGACAGGGAGTAGGTACTTC; CDR3 protein: CAWSVLTGSRYF
J gene: TRBJ2-5; clone size: few; V gene: TRBV29-1; D gene: -; CDR3 DNA: TGCAGCGTTGACAGGGGACAAGAGACCCAGTACTTC; CDR3 protein: CSVDRGQETQYF
J gene: TRBJ1-6; clone size: -; V gene: TRBV5-1; D gene: TRBD1; CDR3 DNA: TGCGCCAGCAGGCAAGGGACAGGGGCTAATTCACCCCTCCACTTT; CDR3 protein: CASRQGTGANSPLHF
J gene: TRBJ2-5; clone size: -; V gene: TRBV10-3; D gene: -; CDR3 DNA: TGTGCCATCAGTAAACTCCAAGAGACCCAGTACTTC; CDR3 protein: CAISKLQETQYF
J gene: TRBJ1-2; clone size: once; V gene: TRBV30; D gene: -; CDR3 DNA: TGTGCCTGGAGTACAGGGATTGGCTACACCTTC; CDR3 protein: CAWSTGIGYTF
J gene: TRBJ1-5; clone size: -; V gene: TRBV23-1; D gene: -; CDR3 DNA: TGCGCCAGCAGTCAAGTGGGGGTCCAGCCCCAGCATTTT; CDR3 protein: CASSQVGVQPQHF
J gene: TRBJ1-6; clone size: -; V gene: TRBV6-6; D gene: TRBD1; CDR3 DNA: TGTGCCAGCAGTTACATGGACAGGGGCTCACCCCTCCACTTT; CDR3 protein: CASSYMDRGSPLHF
J gene: TRBJ1-1; clone size: -; V gene: TRBV7-9; D gene: -; CDR3 DNA: TGTGCCAGCGGCAATTGGGTCGAATTGAACACTGAAGCTTTCTTT; CDR3 protein: CASGNWVELNTEAFF
J gene: TRBJ1-5; clone size: -; V gene: TRBV30; D gene: -; CDR3 DNA: TGTGCCTGGAGTGTACAAGGTGTAGGGAGGGAGCCCCAGCATTTT; CDR3 protein: CAWSVQGVGREPQHF
J gene: TRBJ2-5; clone size: few; V gene: TRBV11-3; D gene: -; CDR3 DNA: TGTGCCAGCAGCGACGGCACAGAGACCCAGTACTTC; CDR3 protein: CASSDGTETQYF
J gene: TRBJ2-1; clone size: -; V gene: TRBV29-1; D gene: TRBD1; CDR3 DNA: TGCAGCGCGGATGTCCGGGACAGTCTCAATGAGCAGTTCTTC; CDR3 protein: CSADVRDSLNEQFF
J gene: TRBJ2-5; clone size: -; V gene: TRBV7-8; D gene: -; CDR3 DNA: TGTGCCAGCAGCCCGCGGACCTACCAAGAGACCCAGTACTTC; CDR3 protein: CASSPRTYQETQYF
J gene: TRBJ2-7; clone size: -; V gene: TRBV5-1; D gene: -; CDR3 DNA: TGCGCCAGCAGCCCCGATGGGGCGGGCGAGCAGTACTTC; CDR3 protein: CASSPDGAGEQYF
J gene: TRBJ2-1; clone size: -; V gene: TRBV10-3; D gene: -; CDR3 DNA: TGTGCCATCAGGGCGATGCCCTTGGGGAATGAGCAGTTCTTC; CDR3 protein: CAIRAMPLGNEQFF
J gene: TRBJ2-7; clone size: few; V gene: TRBV29-1; D gene: -; CDR3 DNA: TGCAGCGCCGGCCTGGGGGCCGACGAGCAGTACTTC; CDR3 protein: CSAGLGADEQYF
J gene: TRBJ2-3; clone size: -; V gene: TRBV19; D gene: TRBD1; CDR3 DNA: TGTGCCAGTAGTGGGACAGGGACAGATACGCAGTATTTT; CDR3 protein: CASSGTGTDTQYF
J gene: TRBJ2-7; clone size: -; V gene: TRBV11-2; D gene: -; CDR3 DNA: TGTGCCAGCAGCGCTCGGGGGTTGGGTGAGCAGTACTTC; CDR3 protein: CASSARGLGEQYF
J gene: TRBJ2-3; clone size: -; V gene: TRBV2; D gene: -; CDR3 DNA: TGTGCCAGCAGCGAAACCACTAGCACAGATACGCAGTATTTT; CDR3 protein: CASSETTSTDTQYF
J gene: TRBJ2-1; clone size: -; V gene: TRBV6-5; D gene: -; CDR3 DNA: TGTGCCAGCAGTGAATCCGTCCCGGGTGAGCAGTTCTTC; CDR3 protein: CASSESVPGEQFF
J gene: TRBJ2-2; clone size: -; V gene: TRBV6-1; D gene: -; CDR3 DNA: TGTGCCAGCAGTGAAGCGCCAGGGACGGGTGCCGGGGAGCTGTTTTTT; CDR3 protein: CASSEAPGTGAGELFF
J gene: TRBJ2-1; clone size: -; V gene: TRBV9; D gene: -; CDR3 DNA: TGTGCCAGCAGCGTAATCATGACAGGGAGGAATGAGCAGTTCTTC; CDR3 protein: CASSVIMTGRNEQFF
J gene: TRBJ2-5; clone size: -; V gene: TRBV18; D gene: TRBD1; CDR3 DNA: TGTGCCAGCTCGCCGACAGGGATCGGTGAGACCCAGTACTTC; CDR3 protein: CASSPTGIGETQYF
J gene: TRBJ2-2; clone size: -; V gene: TRBV6-5; D gene: -; CDR3 DNA: TGTGCCAGCAGGCCACTCACCGGGGAGCTGTTTTTT; CDR3 protein: CASRPLTGELFF
J gene: TRBJ1-4; clone size: -; V gene: TRBV30; D gene: -; CDR3 DNA: TGTGCCTGGAGTGTAGGGCCAACCGCAACTAATGAAAAACTGTTTTTT; CDR3 protein: CAWSVGPTATNEKLFF
J gene: TRBJ1-1; clone size: -; V gene: TRBV30; D gene: -; CDR3 DNA: TGTGCCTGGAGTGCGGTGCGGGGCTTGGGCACTGAAGCTTTCTTT; CDR3 protein: CAWSAVRGLGTEAFF
J gene: TRBJ1-1; clone size: few; V gene: TRBV29-1; D gene: -; CDR3 DNA: TGCAGCGTGTTGGGAGAATGGGGAGCTTTCTTT; CDR3 protein: CSVLGEWGAFF
J gene: TRBJ2-5; clone size: -; V gene: TRBV5-1; D gene: TRBD2; CDR3 DNA: TGCGCCAGCAGCCCTGGACTAGCGGGAGAGACCCAGTACTTC; CDR3 protein: CASSPGLAGETQYF
J gene: TRBJ1-5; clone size: -; V gene: TRBV7-8; D gene: -; CDR3 DNA: TGTGCCAGCAGCCAGCGTGGCAGGGTACAGCCCCAGCATTTT; CDR3 protein: CASSQRGRVQPQHF
J gene: TRBJ2-7; clone size: -; V gene: TRBV10-3; D gene: -; CDR3 DNA: TGTGCCATCACTCAGGGGTATATTAGCGAGCAGTACTTC; CDR3 protein: CAITQGYISEQYF
J gene: TRBJ1-5; clone size: few; V gene: TRBV2; D gene: -; CDR3 DNA: TGTGCCAGCACCCGGGAAGCCGGTCCCCAGCATTTT; CDR3 protein: CASTREAGPQHF
J gene: TRBJ1-1; clone size: -; V gene: TRBV29-1; D gene: -; CDR3 DNA: TGCAGCGTTGCCCTGGCTCTGAACACTGAAGCTTTCTTT; CDR3 protein: CSVALALNTEAFF
J gene: TRBJ1-2; clone size: -; V gene: TRBV5-1; D gene: -; CDR3 DNA: TGCGCCAGCAGCTTGACACATGGACAGAACTATGGCTACACCTTC; CDR3 protein: CASSLTHGQNYGYTF
J gene: TRBJ2-5; clone size: -; V gene: TRBV29-1; D gene: -; CDR3 DNA: TGCAGCGTTGCCGGGTACCAAGAGACCCAGTACTTC; CDR3 protein: CSVAGYQETQYF
J gene: TRBJ2-7; clone size: -; V gene: TRBV30; D gene: -; CDR3 DNA: TGTGCCTGGAGTGTACAGCCTTACGAGCAGTACTTC; CDR3 protein: CAWSVQPYEQYF
J gene: TRBJ1-2; clone size: -; V gene: TRBV7-9; D gene: -; CDR3 DNA: TGTGCCAGCAGCTCCCTTCGGTCCCGGCTGGGCTACACCTTC; CDR3 protein: CASSSLRSRLGYTF